A single sample is the source of the 12 T cell receptor beta chains below, sequenced in a study of PD-1 blockade in classical Hodgkin lymphoma. All the patients suffered relapse after autologous stem cell transplantation, and brentuximab vedotin exposure differed. Only in-frame clones appear in the TCRdb table, and some are missing; sequencing was by immunoSEQ multiplex PCR. Altogether 150,000 or so clones are present, approximately 80% being singletons, with the ten largest covering 9.2%. Source: peripheral blood mononuclear cells (PBMCs), taken before the second cycle of nivolumab. These receptors came from a human donor with classical Hodgkin lymphoma.

The V call is TRBV9, the J call TRBJ2-2; D not resolved. Per germline, CDR1 SGDLS and CDR2 YYNGEE. The CDR3 extends over 14 amino acids. Trimming took off 0 bases at V and 2 bases at J, with 5 bases between the two ends. The DNA of the CDR3 is TGTGCCAGCAGCGTAGATTATAACACCGGGGAGCTGTTTTTT. Translating gives CASSVDYNTGELFF. The complete variable domain, with remaining parts taken from reference TRBV9 and TRBJ2-2, reads DSGVTQTPKHLITATGQRVTLRCSPRSGDLSVYWYQQSLDQGLQFLIQYYNGEERAKGNILERFSAQQFPDLHSELNLSSLELGDSALYFCASSVDYNTGELFFGEGSRLTVL.

The rearrangement uses TRBV19 and TRBJ1-2, with D possibly being TRBD1 (6 bases). With 1 base removed from V and 4 bases from J, the gap between germline ends came to 13 bases. Germline-derived CDR1 and CDR2 are LNHDA and SQIVND (reference sequence). The CDR3 is made up of 15 amino acids. The CDR3 is CASSIAEGGGYGYTF. The CDR3 coding sequence is TGTGCCAGTAGTATAGCTGAAGGGGGAGGCTATGGCTACACCTTC.

The chain joins TRBV6-5 to TRBJ1-2; D possibly corresponds to TRBD1 (5 bases). Trimming took 0 bases from V and 4 from J, leaving 12 bases between them. The V gene's germline CDR1 is MNHEY and CDR2 SVGAGI. This CDR3 has 15 amino acids. CDR3 coding DNA: TGTGCCAGCAGTTACTCTCAGGACACAATCTATGGCTACACCTTC. Its translation is CASSYSQDTIYGYTF.

The chain combines TRBV27 with TRBJ2-6; TRBD1 matches 7 bases. V shed 5 bases and J 12 bases; nucleotides not matched to a gene: 16. The germline gives CDR1 MNHEY, CDR2 SMNVEV (reference sequence). The CDR3 has 16 residues. The CDR3 reads CASSQMRTGALGVLTF. The DNA of the CDR3 is TGTGCCAGCAGTCAGATGAGGACAGGAGCCCTAGGCGTCCTGACTTTC. Complete variable domain (other parts from reference TRBV27 and TRBJ2-6): EAQVTQNPRYLITVTGKKLTVTCSQNMNHEYMSWYRQDPGLGLRQIYYSMNVEVTDKGDVPEGYKVSRKEKRNFPLILESPSPNQTSLYFCASSQMRTGALGVLTFGAGSRLTVL.

The rearrangement uses TRBV6-5 and TRBJ1-3; 8 positions match TRBD1. The junction had 5 bases not matched to a gene; V was cut back by 6 bases and J by 4 bases. Germline lookup yields CDR1 MNHEY and CDR2 SVGAGI. This CDR3 spans 14 amino acids. CDR3 nucleotides: TGTGCCAGCAGCCTTGGGACAGGAGGAAACACCATATATTTT. It translates to CASSLGTGGNTIYF.

This rearrangement joins TRBV4-2 to TRBJ2-5; a weak D match, TRBD1 (5 bases). Trimming removed 5 bases at V and 3 bases at J, with 13 bases between. The CDR3 spans 14 residues. Germline assignment: CDR1 LGHNA and CDR2 YNFKEQ. Here the CDR3 DNA reads TGTGCCAGCAGCTTGGCCGCGACAGAAGAGACCCAGTACTTC. Translation: CASSLAATEETQYF.

The chain joins TRBV7-2 to TRBJ2-2, with 8 bases that match TRBD1. With 2 bases clipped from V and 7 bases from J, the junction kept 9 bases outside the gene matches. CDR3 size: 16 residues. From germline, CDR1 is SGHTA and CDR2 FQGNSA. This CDR3 is CASSLFARGRGGELFF. The DNA for the CDR3 is TGTGCCAGCAGCTTATTTGCCAGGGGGCGTGGCGGGGAGCTGTTTTTT. Full variable domain (outside the CDR3, taken from reference TRBV7-2 and TRBJ2-2): GAGVSQSPSNKVTEKGKDVELRCDPISGHTALYWYRQSLGQGLEFLIYFQGNSAPDKSGLPSDRFSAERTGGSVSTLTIQRTQQEDSAVYLCASSLFARGRGGELFFGEGSRLTVL.

The gene calls are TRBV7-9 and TRBJ2-7; D unclear. V shed 2 bases and J shed 3 bases, with 2 bases lying between them. The germline gives CDR1 SEHNR, CDR2 FQNEAQ (reference sequence). The CDR3 contains 11 residues. CDR3 residues: CASSLRYEQYF. The CDR3 DNA reads as TGTGCCAGCAGCTTACGCTACGAGCAGTACTTC. Full variable domain (rest looked up from reference TRBV7-9 and TRBJ2-7): DTGVSQNPRHKITKRGQNVTFRCDPISEHNRLYWYRQTLGQGPEFLTYFQNEAQLEKSRLLSDRFSAERPKGSFSTLEIQRTEQGDSAMYLCASSLRYEQYFGPGTRLTVT.

This chain connects TRBV10-3 to TRBJ2-7, with 11 bases identical to TRBD2. CDR3 size: 16 residues. After removal of 3 bases from V and 2 bases from J, the junction contained 6 bases not matched to a gene. The V gene's germline CDR1 is ENHRY and CDR2 SYGVKD. CDR3 sequence reads: CAISDIGTSGPYEQYF. In DNA, the CDR3 is TGTGCCATCAGTGACATCGGGACTAGCGGCCCCTACGAGCAGTACTTC.

The chain couples TRBV28 to TRBJ2-1; 8 positions match TRBD2. Germline V lookup: CDR1 MDHEN, CDR2 SYDVKM. The CDR3 is made up of 16 amino acids. V lost 3 bases and J lost 4; bases outside the gene matches: 8. CDR3 sequence (DNA): TGTGCCAGCAGTTTTCGCATAGCGGGAATTTACAATGAGCAGTTCTTC. Residues: CASSFRIAGIYNEQFF.

V usage is TRBV9 and J usage is TRBJ2-7; D remains ambiguous. This CDR3 contains 12 residues. Germline CDR1 reads SGDLS; CDR2 reads YYNGEE. Trimming took off 0 bases at V and 3 bases at J, with 4 bases between the two ends. CDR3 nucleotide sequence: TGTGCCAGCAGCGTAGATGACTACGAGCAGTACTTC. It codes for CASSVDDYEQYF.

The V gene is TRBV5-1, the J gene TRBJ1-3; 7 bases agree with TRBD1. The CDR3 runs to 19 residues. Germline loops: CDR1 SGHRS, CDR2 YFSETQ. J gave up 1 base and V 4 bases, and 17 bases lay outside the gene matches. Written as DNA, the CDR3 is TGCGCCAGCAGCAGGGGTTTTGTGCCGGGACAGATATCTGGAAACACCATATATTTT. Amino acids: CASSRGFVPGQISGNTIYF.